These 14 T cell receptor beta chains were all obtained from the same sample, sequenced in a study of vaccination and CD4 T cells after COVID-19. Treatment defined: roughly ten-day PBMC culture with coronavirus spike peptide pools or control peptides (ViraFEST assay). Their antigen targets remain unknown. Sequencing of the DNA from cultured CD4+ T cells was carried out with the Oncomine TCR Beta short-read assay. TCRdb re-called the PCR reads with MiXCR, one entry per CDR3 protein. The sample contains more than 10,000 distinct CDR3 sequences, approximately 50% of which appear only once. The sample taken for sequencing was CD4+ T cells from blood, cultured in vitro. The source is a human donor who had recovered from COVID-19.

The gene calls are TRBV9 and TRBJ2-1; no firm D call. This CDR3 spans 11 amino acids. Trimming cost V 0 bases and J 6 bases, with 1 base left between them. From germline, CDR1 is SGDLS and CDR2 YYNGEE. The CDR3 DNA follows: TGTGCCAGCAGCGTAGCCAATGAGCAGTTCTTC. Translated: CASSVANEQFF.

The V and J genes are TRBV30 and TRBJ2-3; TRBD2 might be the D (6 bases). Germline assignment: CDR1 GTSNPN and CDR2 SVGIG (reference sequence). Trimming took 1 base from V and 0 from J, leaving 11 bases between them. The CDR3 contains 15 residues. The CDR3 is CAWSEVGGSTDTQYF. The CDR3 DNA reads TGTGCCTGGAGTGAGGTGGGAGGAAGCACAGATACGCAGTATTTT.

This chain links TRBV24-1 with TRBJ2-5, with 9 bases matching TRBD1. The CDR3 is 15 amino acids. Per the germline V gene, CDR1 is KGHDR and CDR2 is SFDVKD. Unmatched junction bases numbered 12, after V lost 9 bases and J lost 5 bases. Here the CDR3 DNA reads TGTGCCACCTGCCGGGACAGGGCTCGAAAGGAGACCCAGTACTTC. Translation gives CATCRDRARKETQYF.

The chain combines TRBV20-1 with TRBJ2-1; TRBD2 aligns across 8 bases. After removal of 6 bases from V and 4 bases from J, the junction contained 11 bases not matched to a gene. CDR1 is DFQATT, CDR2 SNEGSKA, per germline (reference sequence). The CDR3 extends over 15 amino acids. The CDR3 region is CSAGLAGRVYNEQFF. The CDR3 DNA follows: TGCAGTGCCGGACTAGCCGGTCGAGTATACAATGAGCAGTTCTTC.

This clonotype was observed a single time. The gene calls are TRBV12-3 or TRBV12-4 and TRBJ2-1; no clear D. V was trimmed by 3 bases and J by 5 bases, leaving 11 bases between them. This CDR3 contains 14 residues. The CDR3 DNA sequence: TGTGCCAGCAGTTTGTGGGGAACCAACAATGAGCAGTTCTTC. Amino acid sequence: CASSLWGTNNEQFF.

As for this clonotype: This CDR3 is missing its conserved last phenylalanine or tryptophan, likely due to a read error. The chain recombines TRBV7-9 with TRBJ2-7; a possible D gene is TRBD2 (6 bases). V was pared by 1 base and J by 3 bases, with 13 bases between. This CDR3 comprises 15 residues. Germline assignment: CDR1 SEHNR and CDR2 FQNEAQ (reference sequence). The CDR3: CASSLGDFPDYEQYL. Written as DNA, the CDR3 is TGTGCCAGCAGCTTAGGGGACTTCCCCGACTACGAGCAGTACCTC.

The chain is built from TRBV19 and TRBJ1-1; 7 nucleotides line up with TRBD1. Germline V CDR1 and CDR2: LNHDA, SQIVND (reference sequence). J was trimmed by 1 base and V by 8 bases; bases with no gene match: 4. The CDR3 covers 13 residues. The CDR3 region has the DNA TGTGCCAGTCGGGACAGACCGAACACTGAAGCTTTCTTT. Its protein is CASRDRPNTEAFF.

The rearrangement uses TRBV20-1 and TRBJ2-3, with D unclear. The CDR3 covers 11 residues. Deletions cut 5 bases from V and 0 bases from J, with 3 bases between. CDR1 and CDR2 (germline): DFQATT, SNEGSKA (reference sequence). DNA of the CDR3: TGCAGTGCTCTAAGCACAGATACGCAGTATTTT. As protein: CSALSTDTQYF.

V gene TRBV2 combines with J gene TRBJ2-3; 9 bases are shared with TRBD2. Germline-derived CDR1 and CDR2 are SNHLY and FYNNEI. After removal of 6 bases from V and 6 bases from J, the junction contained 10 bases not matched to a gene. This CDR3 is 15 amino acids long. DNA for the CDR3: TGTGCCAGCAGGGGGAGTAGCGGGGGTTGGGATACGCAGTATTTT. Its protein is CASRGSSGGWDTQYF. Complete variable domain (other parts from reference TRBV2 and TRBJ2-3): EPEVTQTPSHQVTQMGQEVILRCVPISNHLYFYWYRQILGQKVEFLVSFYNNEISEKSEIFDDQFSVERPDGSNFTLKIRSTKLEDSAMYFCASRGSSGGWDTQYFGPGTRLTVL.

This clonotype was counted only a few times. The chain joins TRBV12-3 or TRBV12-4 to TRBJ1-2, with D hard to call. CDR3 length: 13 residues. The V and J ends lost 1 base and 2 bases respectively, with 5 bases between them. The CDR3 bases are TGTGCCAGCAGTTTAGGGCAGAACTATGGCTACACCTTC. Translation gives CASSLGQNYGYTF.

This sequence joins TRBV20-1 and TRBJ1-4; D possibly corresponds to TRBD1 (5 bases). Germline V lookup: CDR1 DFQATT, CDR2 SNEGSKA (reference sequence). V gave up 6 bases and J gave up 10 bases, with 18 bases separating them. There are 13 residues in the CDR3. The CDR3 is CSAREGIDGKLFF. CDR3 DNA sequence: TGCAGTGCAAGGGAGGGGATTGATGGAAAACTGTTTTTT.

The chain uses TRBV10-3 and TRBJ2-3; 13 bases align to TRBD2. The V and J ends lost 3 bases and 6 bases, in that order; junction bases with no gene match: 6. CDR1 is ENHRY, CDR2 SYGVKD, per germline. The CDR3 covers 16 residues. The DNA of the CDR3 is TGTGCCATCAGTGAACCACTAGCGGGAGGGTCGGATACGCAGTATTTT. It is translated as CAISEPLAGGSDTQYF.

This clonotype has more than one count but fewer than ten. The rearrangement joins TRBV20-1 to TRBJ2-7, with D possibly matching TRBD1 (6 bases). The germline V gene encodes CDR1 DFQATT and CDR2 SNEGSKA (reference sequence). V lost 7 bases, J lost 3 bases, and 16 bases lay in between. This CDR3 has 13 amino acids. The CDR3 DNA sequence: TGCAGTGTTGGACAGATTGCAAGCTACGAGCAGTACTTC. Translation: CSVGQIASYEQYF.

The chain is built from TRBV2 and TRBJ2-1; 8 bases fit TRBD2. V gave up 2 bases and J gave up 1 base; unmatched junction bases: 4. This CDR3 is 16 amino acids long. CDR1 is SNHLY and CDR2 is FYNNEI in the germline V gene. The CDR3 sequence is CASSELGRGSYNEQFF. CDR3 sequence (DNA): TGTGCCAGCAGTGAACTCGGGAGGGGATCCTACAATGAGCAGTTCTTC.